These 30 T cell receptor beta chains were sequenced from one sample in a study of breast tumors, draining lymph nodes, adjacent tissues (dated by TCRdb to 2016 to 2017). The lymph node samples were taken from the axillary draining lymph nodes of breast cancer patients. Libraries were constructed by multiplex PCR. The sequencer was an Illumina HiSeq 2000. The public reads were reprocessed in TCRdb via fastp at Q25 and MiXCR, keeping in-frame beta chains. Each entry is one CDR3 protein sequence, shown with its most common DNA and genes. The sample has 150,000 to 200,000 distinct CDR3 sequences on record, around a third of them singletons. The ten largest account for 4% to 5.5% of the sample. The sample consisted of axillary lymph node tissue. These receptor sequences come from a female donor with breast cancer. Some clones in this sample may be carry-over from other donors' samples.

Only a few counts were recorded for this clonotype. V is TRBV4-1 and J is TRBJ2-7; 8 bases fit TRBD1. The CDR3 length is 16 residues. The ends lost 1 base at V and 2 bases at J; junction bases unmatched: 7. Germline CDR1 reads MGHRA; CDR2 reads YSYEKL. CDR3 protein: CASSQAPDRVTYEQYF. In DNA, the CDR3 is TGCGCCAGCAGCCAAGCTCCGGACAGGGTTACCTACGAGCAGTACTTC.

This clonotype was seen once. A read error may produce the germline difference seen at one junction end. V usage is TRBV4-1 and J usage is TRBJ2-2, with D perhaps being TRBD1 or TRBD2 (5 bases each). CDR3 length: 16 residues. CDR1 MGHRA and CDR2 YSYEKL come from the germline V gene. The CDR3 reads CASRPLEWGGTGELLF. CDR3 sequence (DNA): TGCGCCAGCAGACCCTTGGAGTGGGGCGGAACCGGGGAGCTGCTTTTT.

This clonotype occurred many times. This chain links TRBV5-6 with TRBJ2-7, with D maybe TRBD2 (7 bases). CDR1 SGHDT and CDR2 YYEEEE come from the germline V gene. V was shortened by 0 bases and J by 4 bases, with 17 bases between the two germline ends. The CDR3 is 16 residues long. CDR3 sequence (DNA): TGTGCCAGCAGCTTGGCTCCAGGGAGGGGGGAGTACGAGCAGTACTTC. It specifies CASSLAPGRGEYEQYF.

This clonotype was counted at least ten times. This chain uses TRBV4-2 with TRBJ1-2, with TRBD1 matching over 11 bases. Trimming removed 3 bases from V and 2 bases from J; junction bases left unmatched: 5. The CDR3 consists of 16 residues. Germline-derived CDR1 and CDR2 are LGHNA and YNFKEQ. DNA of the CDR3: TGTGCCAGCAGCCATGGGACAGGGGGTCCGAACTATGGCTACACCTTC. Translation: CASSHGTGGPNYGYTF.

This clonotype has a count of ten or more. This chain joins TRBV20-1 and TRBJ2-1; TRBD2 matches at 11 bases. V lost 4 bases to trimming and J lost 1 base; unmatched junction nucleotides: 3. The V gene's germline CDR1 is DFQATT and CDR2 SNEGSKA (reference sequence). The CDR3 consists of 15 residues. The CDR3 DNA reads TGCAGTGCTACCTCTAGCGGGAGGTCCTACAATGAGCAGTTCTTC. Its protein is CSATSSGRSYNEQFF.

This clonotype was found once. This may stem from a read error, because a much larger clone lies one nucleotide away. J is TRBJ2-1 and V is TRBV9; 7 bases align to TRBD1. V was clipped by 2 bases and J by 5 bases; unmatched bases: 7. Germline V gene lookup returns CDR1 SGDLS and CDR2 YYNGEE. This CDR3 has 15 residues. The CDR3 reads CASSVPTGSHNEQFF. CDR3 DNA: TGTGCCAGCAGCGTCCCGACAGGGTCCCACAATGAGCAGTTCTTC.

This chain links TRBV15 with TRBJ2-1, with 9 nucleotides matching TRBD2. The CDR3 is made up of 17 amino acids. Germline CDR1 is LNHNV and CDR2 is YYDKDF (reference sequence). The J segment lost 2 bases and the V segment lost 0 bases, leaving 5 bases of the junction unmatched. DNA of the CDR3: TGTGCCACCAGCAGAGAGCTAGCGGGACCCCCCTACAATGAGCAGTTCTTC. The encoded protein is CATSRELAGPPYNEQFF.

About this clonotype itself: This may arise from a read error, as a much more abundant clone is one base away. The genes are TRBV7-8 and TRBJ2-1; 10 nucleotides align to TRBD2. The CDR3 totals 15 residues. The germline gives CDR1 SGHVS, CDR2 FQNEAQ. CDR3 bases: TGTGCCAGCAGCTCGGGACTAGCGCTAAACAATGAGCAGCTCTTC. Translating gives CASSSGLALNNEQLF.

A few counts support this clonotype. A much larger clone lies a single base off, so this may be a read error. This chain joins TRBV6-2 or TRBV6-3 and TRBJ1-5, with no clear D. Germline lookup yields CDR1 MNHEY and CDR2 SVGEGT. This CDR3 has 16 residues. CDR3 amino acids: CASSHSRISYDQPQHF. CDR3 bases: TGTGCCAGCAGTCACTCACGCATCTCCTATGATCAGCCCCAGCATTTT.

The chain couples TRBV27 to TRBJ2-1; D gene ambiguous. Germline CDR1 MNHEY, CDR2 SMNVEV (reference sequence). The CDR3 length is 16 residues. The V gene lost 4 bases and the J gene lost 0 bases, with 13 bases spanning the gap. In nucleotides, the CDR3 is TGTGCCAGCAGTTCCTATACATTGAGCTCCTACAATGAGCAGTTCTTC. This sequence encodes CASSSYTLSSYNEQFF.

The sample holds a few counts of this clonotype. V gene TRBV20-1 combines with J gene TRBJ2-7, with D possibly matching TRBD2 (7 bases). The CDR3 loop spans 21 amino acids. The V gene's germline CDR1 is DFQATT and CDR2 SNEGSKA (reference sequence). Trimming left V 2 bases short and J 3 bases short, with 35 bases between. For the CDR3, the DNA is TGCAGTGCTAGAAGCTATATTGGGGGGGCCGAAGAAAGGCGTGACTTCTACGAGCAGTACTTC. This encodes CSARSYIGGAEERRDFYEQYF.

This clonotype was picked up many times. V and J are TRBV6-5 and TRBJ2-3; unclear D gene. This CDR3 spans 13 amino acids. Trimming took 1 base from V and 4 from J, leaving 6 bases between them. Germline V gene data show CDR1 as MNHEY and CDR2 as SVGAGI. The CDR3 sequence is CASSYWPSDTQYF. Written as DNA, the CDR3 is TGTGCCAGCAGTTACTGGCCATCAGATACGCAGTATTTT.

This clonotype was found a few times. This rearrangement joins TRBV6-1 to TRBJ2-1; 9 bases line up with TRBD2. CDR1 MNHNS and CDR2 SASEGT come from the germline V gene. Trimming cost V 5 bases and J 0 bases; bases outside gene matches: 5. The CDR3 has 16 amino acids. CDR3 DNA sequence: TGTGCCAGCAGTCTTAGCGGGAGTGGCTCCTACAATGAGCAGTTCTTC. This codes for CASSLSGSGSYNEQFF.

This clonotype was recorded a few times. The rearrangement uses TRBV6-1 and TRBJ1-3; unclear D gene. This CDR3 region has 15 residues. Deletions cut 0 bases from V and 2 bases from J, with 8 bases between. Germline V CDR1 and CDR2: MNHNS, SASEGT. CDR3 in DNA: TGTGCCAGCAGTGAAGCAGGAGCTACTGGAAACACCATATATTTT. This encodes CASSEAGATGNTIYF.

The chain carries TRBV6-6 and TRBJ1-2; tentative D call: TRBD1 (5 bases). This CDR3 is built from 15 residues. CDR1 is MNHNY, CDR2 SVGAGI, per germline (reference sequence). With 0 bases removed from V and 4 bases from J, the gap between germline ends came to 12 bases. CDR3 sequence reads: CASSYSGQGIYGYTF. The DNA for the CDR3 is TGTGCCAGCAGTTACTCAGGGCAGGGAATCTATGGCTACACCTTC.

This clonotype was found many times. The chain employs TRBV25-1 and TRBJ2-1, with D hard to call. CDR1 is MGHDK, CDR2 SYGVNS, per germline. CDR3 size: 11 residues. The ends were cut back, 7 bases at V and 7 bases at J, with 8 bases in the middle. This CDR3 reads CASIGFNEQFF. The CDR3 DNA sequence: TGTGCCAGCATCGGTTTTAATGAGCAGTTCTTC.

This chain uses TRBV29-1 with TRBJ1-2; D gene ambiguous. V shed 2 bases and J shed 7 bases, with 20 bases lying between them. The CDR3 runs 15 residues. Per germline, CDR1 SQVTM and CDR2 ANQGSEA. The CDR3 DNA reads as TGCAGCGTTGAAAGCCCCACGGCTAGCGGGATTGGCTACACCTTC. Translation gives CSVESPTASGIGYTF. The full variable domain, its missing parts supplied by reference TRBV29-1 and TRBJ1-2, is SAVISQKPSRDICQRGTSLTIQCQVDSQVTMMFWYRQQPGQSLTLIATANQGSEATYESGFVIDKFPISRPNLTFSTLTVSNMSPEDSSIYLCSVESPTASGIGYTFGSGTRLTVV.

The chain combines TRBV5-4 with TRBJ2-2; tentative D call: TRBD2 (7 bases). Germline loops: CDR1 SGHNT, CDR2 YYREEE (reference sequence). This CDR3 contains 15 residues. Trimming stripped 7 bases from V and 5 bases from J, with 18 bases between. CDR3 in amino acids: CASQGGGEGTGELFF. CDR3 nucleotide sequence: TGTGCCAGCCAAGGGGGGGGTGAAGGAACCGGGGAGCTGTTTTTT.

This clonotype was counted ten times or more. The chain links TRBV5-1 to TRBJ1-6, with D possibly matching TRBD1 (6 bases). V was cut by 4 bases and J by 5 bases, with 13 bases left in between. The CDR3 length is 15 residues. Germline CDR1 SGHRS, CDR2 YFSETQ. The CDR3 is CASSQGGYDNSPLHF. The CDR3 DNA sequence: TGCGCCAGCAGCCAAGGGGGATACGATAATTCACCCCTCCACTTT.

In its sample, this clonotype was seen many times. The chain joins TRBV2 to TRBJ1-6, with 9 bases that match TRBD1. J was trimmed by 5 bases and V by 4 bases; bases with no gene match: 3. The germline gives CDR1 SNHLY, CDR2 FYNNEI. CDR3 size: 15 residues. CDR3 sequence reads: CASSAQGANNSPLHF. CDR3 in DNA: TGTGCCAGCAGTGCACAGGGGGCTAATAATTCACCCCTCCACTTT.

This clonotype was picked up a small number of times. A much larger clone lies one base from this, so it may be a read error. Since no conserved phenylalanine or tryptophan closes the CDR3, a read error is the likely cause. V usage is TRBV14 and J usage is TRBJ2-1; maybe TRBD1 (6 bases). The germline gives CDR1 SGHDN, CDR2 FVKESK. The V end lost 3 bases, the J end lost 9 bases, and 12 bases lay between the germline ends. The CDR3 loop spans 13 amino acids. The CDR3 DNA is TGTGCCAGCAGCCATCACGGGACACTTGAGCAGTTCTCC. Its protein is CASSHHGTLEQFS.

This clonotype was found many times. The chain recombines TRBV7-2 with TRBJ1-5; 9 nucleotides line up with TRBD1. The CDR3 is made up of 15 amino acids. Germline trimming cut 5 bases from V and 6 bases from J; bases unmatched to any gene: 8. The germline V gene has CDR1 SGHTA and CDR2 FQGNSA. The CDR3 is CASSKDRGAGQPQHF. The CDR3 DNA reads TGTGCCAGCAGCAAGGACAGGGGCGCCGGTCAGCCCCAGCATTTT.

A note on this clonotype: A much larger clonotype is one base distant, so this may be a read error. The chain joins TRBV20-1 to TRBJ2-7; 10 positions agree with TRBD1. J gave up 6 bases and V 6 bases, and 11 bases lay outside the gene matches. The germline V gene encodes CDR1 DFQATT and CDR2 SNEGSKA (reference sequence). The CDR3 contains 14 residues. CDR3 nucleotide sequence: TGCAGTGCCGAGGGTTGGGACAGGGGTTCCGAGCAGTACTTC. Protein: CSAEGWDRGSEQYF.

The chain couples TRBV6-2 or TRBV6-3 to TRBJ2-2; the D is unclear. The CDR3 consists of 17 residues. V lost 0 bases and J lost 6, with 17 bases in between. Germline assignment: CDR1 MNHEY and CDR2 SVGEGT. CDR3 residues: CASSYSGSYSSSGELFF. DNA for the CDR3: TGTGCCAGCAGTTACTCAGGGTCCTATTCTTCATCCGGGGAGCTGTTTTTT.

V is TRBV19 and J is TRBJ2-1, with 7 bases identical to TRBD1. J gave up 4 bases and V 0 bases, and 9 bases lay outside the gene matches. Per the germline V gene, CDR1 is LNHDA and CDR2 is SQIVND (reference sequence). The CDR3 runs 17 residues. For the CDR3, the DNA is TGTGCCAGTAGTATAGACAATACAGGGACAGATTACAATGAGCAGTTCTTC. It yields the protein CASSIDNTGTDYNEQFF.

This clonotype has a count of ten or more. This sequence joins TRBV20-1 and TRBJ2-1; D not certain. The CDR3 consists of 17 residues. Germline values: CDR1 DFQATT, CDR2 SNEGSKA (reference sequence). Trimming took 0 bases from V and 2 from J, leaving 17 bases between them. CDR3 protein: CSARDMDGLVPYNEQFF. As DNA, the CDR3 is TGCAGTGCTAGAGATATGGATGGTCTAGTCCCCTACAATGAGCAGTTCTTC.

The CDR3 nucleotides read TGCAGTGCTAGAGATCTGATGGGGGGGACTGAAGCTTTCTTT. Residues: CSARDLMGGTEAFF. The V call is TRBV20-1, the J call TRBJ1-1; D possibly corresponds to TRBD1 (5 bases). Germline V gene data show CDR1 as DFQATT and CDR2 as SNEGSKA (reference sequence). With 0 bases removed from V and 5 bases from J, the gap between germline ends came to 13 bases. The CDR3 spans 14 residues.

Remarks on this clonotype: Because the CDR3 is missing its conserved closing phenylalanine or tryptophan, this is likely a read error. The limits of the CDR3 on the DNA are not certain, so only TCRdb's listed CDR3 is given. The chain's CDR3 is CASTPGQGNYGYPL. The chain carries TRBV7-8 and TRBJ1-2; TRBD1, as called in the table, went unchecked against the DNA. Germline assignment: CDR1 SGHVS and CDR2 FQNEAQ. The length of the CDR3 is 14 amino acids, counting both ends.

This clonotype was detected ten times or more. CDR3 DNA sequence: TGCAGTGCCATATACAGGGGCGAGCAGTACTTC. Amino acid sequence: CSAIYRGEQYF. This chain uses TRBV20-1 with TRBJ2-7, with TRBD1 matching 7 bases. The germline gives CDR1 DFQATT, CDR2 SNEGSKA (reference sequence). V lost 6 bases to trimming and J lost 6 bases; unmatched junction nucleotides: 5. The CDR3 is 11 residues long.

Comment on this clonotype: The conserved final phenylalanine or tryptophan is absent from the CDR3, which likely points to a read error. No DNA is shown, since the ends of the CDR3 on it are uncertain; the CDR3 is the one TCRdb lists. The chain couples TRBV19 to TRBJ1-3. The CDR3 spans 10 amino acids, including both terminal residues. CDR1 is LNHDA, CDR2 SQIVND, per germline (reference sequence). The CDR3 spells CASSPSPGLA.